What follows describes a single T cell receptor (beta chain). As yet, its antigen is unknown. The data were taken from a study of OX40 agonist ivuxolimab in advanced cancers. Study-wide background: A diagnosis of hepatocellular carcinoma, melanoma, renal cell or head and neck cancer was present in dose-escalation patients. Overall study findings and caveats: CD8+ T cells showed, on average, more clonal expansion than CD4+ cells.

The assay was immunoSEQ multiplex PCR, and TCRdb's table has in-frame clones only and misses some. The sample consists of 60,000 to 90,000 clones, around 82% of them appearing once. Trimming removed 4 bases at V and 2 bases at J, with 8 bases between. Germline assignment: CDR1 SGHNT and CDR2 YENEEA. This CDR3 has 13 residues. This specimen consisted of CD4+ or CD8+ T cells sorted from blood, obtained in a trial of the OX40 agonist ivuxolimab. This clonotype was obtained from an adult with an advanced solid tumor such as melanoma, head and neck, liver or kidney cancer. This chain uses TRBV11-3 with TRBJ1-2; no firm D call. The CDR3 coding sequence is TGTGCCAGCAGCTCCGGAAGGAACTATGGCTACACCTTC. This translates into CASSSGRNYGYTF.